This record covers a single T cell receptor beta chain. The sample belongs to a study of blood T cell repertoires in COVID-19. Per the germline V gene, CDR1 is KGHDR and CDR2 is SFDVKD. With 6 bases clipped from V and 4 bases from J, the junction kept 13 bases outside the gene matches. The length of the CDR3 is 17 residues. Original methodology: By means of reference gene primer amplification, nucleated cell counts were estimated. Sequencing was performed with immunoSEQ multiplex PCR; in TCRdb, only in-frame clones are kept and a portion is missing. Clonal size and the V and J genes are those of that table, whereas D and trimming came from the DNA. The sample carries around 210,000 clones, roughly 82% recorded once.

J is TRBJ2-2 and V is TRBV24-1; 7 bases map to TRBD2. The source of this sequence is a human donor in a cohort sampled during active COVID-19. Sequencing was carried out using peripheral blood. In nucleotides, the CDR3 is TGTGCCACCAGTCAGTCGTCGGCGGGAGTGGGCACCGGGGAGCTGTTTTTT. This gives the protein CATSQSSAGVGTGELFF.